Presented here are 11 T cell receptor beta chains from one specimen sequenced in a study of cytomegalovirus exposure and HLA in healthy donors. Researchers ran the PCR with 60 Vbeta and 13 Jbeta primers. Clones were sequenced by immunoSEQ multiplex PCR, and TCRdb holds only the in-frame ones, with some missing. Altogether 75,000 to 90,000 clones are present, 75% to 80% being singletons, with the ten largest covering 4% to 4.5%. What was sequenced was PBMCs. The receptor source for this set is a man between 35 and 55 years old in good health and CMV-seronegative.

This clone came up a few times. V and J are TRBV2 and TRBJ2-2; 8 nucleotides agree with TRBD1. The V gene end was trimmed by 4 bases and the J gene end by 6 bases; junction bases not matched to a gene: 7. CDR3 size: 15 residues. From germline, CDR1 is SNHLY and CDR2 FYNNEI. CDR3 sequence: CASSGLTGVAGELFF. The CDR3 DNA is TGTGCCAGCAGTGGGCTGACAGGGGTGGCCGGGGAGCTGTTTTTT.

The gene calls are TRBV15 and TRBJ2-5, with TRBD2 as a possible D gene (6 bases). This CDR3 has 17 amino acids. Germline V gene data show CDR1 as LNHNV and CDR2 as YYDKDF (reference sequence). V shed 0 bases and J shed 0 bases, with 14 bases lying between them. CDR3 amino acids: CATSRDKGGSDQETQYF. The CDR3 bases are TGTGCCACCAGCAGAGATAAGGGAGGATCAGACCAAGAGACCCAGTACTTC.

V is TRBV12-5 and J is TRBJ1-1; D is uncertain. The CDR3 spans 16 residues. The V and J ends lost 1 base and 1 base respectively, with 13 bases between them. Germline CDR1 is LGHNT and CDR2 is FRNRAP. CDR3 amino acids: CASGLGPTGENTEAFF. In DNA, the CDR3 is TGTGCTAGTGGTTTGGGTCCCACCGGAGAGAACACTGAAGCTTTCTTT.

This chain connects TRBV28 to TRBJ1-4, with 7 bases aligning to TRBD1. The V gene's germline CDR1 is MDHEN and CDR2 SYDVKM. There are 12 residues in the CDR3. V was pared by 10 bases and J by 8 bases, with 7 bases of the junction left unmatched. The CDR3 spells CATSGTVEKLFF. In DNA form, the CDR3 reads TGTGCCACCTCCGGGACAGTAGAAAAACTGTTTTTT.

This clone showed up just a few times. This chain joins TRBV30 and TRBJ1-3, with a tentative D call TRBD1 (6 bases). Deletions cut 5 bases from V and 4 bases from J, with 9 bases between. The CDR3 spans 12 residues. Germline assignment: CDR1 GTSNPN and CDR2 SVGIG (reference sequence). The CDR3 region is CAWGGAGNTIYF. The CDR3 nucleotides are TGTGCCTGGGGGGGGGCGGGAAACACCATATATTTT.

V is TRBV6-1 and J is TRBJ1-1; 8 bases align to TRBD1. J lost 1 base, V lost 7 bases, and 5 bases had no gene match. The CDR3 is made up of 14 amino acids. Germline CDR1 and CDR2: MNHNS and SASEGT. CDR3 sequence: CASTRDRGNTEAFF. The DNA of the CDR3 is TGTGCCAGCACCCGAGACAGGGGGAACACTGAAGCTTTCTTT.

J is TRBJ1-5 and V is TRBV5-6, with D hard to call. Germline assignment: CDR1 SGHDT and CDR2 YYEEEE. This CDR3 is 16 amino acids long. Between the trimmed V and J ends, which lost 5 bases and 6 bases, there was a span of 21 bases. CDR3 bases: TGTGCCAGCAGAACTTGGGGAGCGGGGAGTACTCAGCCCCAGCATTTT. It is translated as CASRTWGAGSTQPQHF.

The V and J genes are TRBV27 and TRBJ2-2; 8 positions match TRBD2. With 4 bases clipped from V and 3 bases from J, the junction kept 13 bases outside the gene matches. The germline V gene encodes CDR1 MNHEY and CDR2 SMNVEV (reference sequence). This CDR3 comprises 18 residues. CDR3 nucleotide sequence: TGTGCCAGCAGTTCCCGACCAAGGACGGGAGGGTACACCGGGGAGCTGTTTTTT. As protein: CASSSRPRTGGYTGELFF.

The CDR3, as DNA: TGTGCCAGCAGCGTCCCGGTCAGGGGGCTATTTCGAGCCTACGAGCAGTACTTC. It codes for CASSVPVRGLFRAYEQYF. The chain uses TRBV11-2 and TRBJ2-7, with TRBD1 matching over 8 bases. Trimming removed 5 bases from V and 2 bases from J; junction bases left unmatched: 17. This CDR3 spans 18 amino acids. In germline, CDR1 is SGHAT, CDR2 FQNNGV.

V is TRBV5-6 and J is TRBJ2-7; D possibly corresponds to TRBD1 (5 bases). CDR3 length equals 14 residues. V was pared by 2 bases and J by 5 bases, with 14 bases between. Germline values: CDR1 SGHDT, CDR2 YYEEEE. The CDR3 spells CASSFGRGRNEQYF. In nucleotides, the CDR3 is TGTGCCAGCAGCTTCGGTAGGGGTAGAAACGAGCAGTACTTC.

J is TRBJ1-5 and V is TRBV10-2; no clear D gene. The CDR3 has 15 residues. CDR1 and CDR2 from the germline V gene are WSHSY and SAAADI. V was trimmed by 2 bases and J by 2 bases, leaving 10 bases between them. Here the CDR3 DNA reads TGCGCCAGCAGTGAGCGACCTGGGCGCAATCAGCCCCAGCATTTT. Its translation: CASSERPGRNQPQHF.